Following are 20 T cell receptor beta chains from one sample sequenced in a study of shared clonotypes between healthy human individuals (dated by TCRdb to 2018 to 2021). Library prep was done by the immunoSEQ multiplex PCR assay. TCRdb holds this immuneACCESS table with in-frame rearrangements only. Some clones are missing; in checked studies, unresolved V genes explain under half, and the rest has no known cause. The sample table shows some 470,000 clones, and 75% to 85% are seen once. The ten largest account for 10% to 15% of the sample. Sequenced: PBMCs. These receptor sequences come from a woman in her forties in good health. Some clones in this sample may be carry-over from other donors' samples.

V and J are TRBV30 and TRBJ2-7; 8 bases match TRBD1. CDR1 and CDR2 from the germline V gene are GTSNPN and SVGIG (reference sequence). CDR3 length equals 18 residues. V gave up 3 bases and J gave up 2 bases; unmatched junction bases: 18. The CDR3 DNA follows: TGTGCCTGGAGCTCATATCCCCCTGACAGGGGCGGAACCTACGAGCAGTACTTC. This gives the protein CAWSSYPPDRGGTYEQYF.

This chain uses TRBV4-3 with TRBJ2-3; D is perhaps TRBD1 (7 bases). The V gene lost 0 bases and the J gene lost 3 bases, with 10 bases spanning the gap. The length of the CDR3 is 15 residues. CDR1 is LGHNA, CDR2 YSLEER, per germline. CDR3 nucleotide sequence: TGCGCCAGCAGCCAAGAGTCAGGGGGGACAGATACGCAGTATTTT. Translated, it gives CASSQESGGTDTQYF.

The chain links TRBV18 to TRBJ2-2, with TRBD1 matching over 10 bases. The CDR3 totals 22 residues. The germline V gene has CDR1 KGHSH and CDR2 LQKENI. Trimming removed 2 bases from V and 2 bases from J; junction bases left unmatched: 20. The CDR3 reads CASSPAGQGTPGFLPNTGELFF. The CDR3 bases are TGTGCCAGCTCACCAGCGGGACAGGGGACGCCTGGGTTCTTACCAAACACCGGGGAGCTGTTTTTT.

The chain is built from TRBV14 and TRBJ2-7; D uncertain. The CDR3 covers 12 residues. Trimming pared 4 bases from V and 2 bases from J, leaving 6 bases between. Germline V gene data show CDR1 as SGHDN and CDR2 as FVKESK. The CDR3 coding sequence is TGTGCCAGCAGCCCCTACCCCTACGAGCAGTACTTC. This sequence encodes CASSPYPYEQYF.

CDR3 bases: TGTGCCAGCAGCTTAATGGGGGCCGGGACTGAAGCTTTCTTT. Translated: CASSLMGAGTEAFF. The chain employs TRBV7-3 and TRBJ1-1, with D possibly matching TRBD1 (6 bases). V dropped 1 base and J dropped 5 bases, with 11 bases sitting between them. Germline CDR1 reads SGHTA; CDR2 reads FQGTGA. This CDR3 has 14 amino acids.

The rearrangement joins TRBV7-2 to TRBJ1-5; D is perhaps TRBD1 (5 bases). Germline V gives CDR1 SGHTA, CDR2 FQGNSA. The CDR3 consists of 17 residues. V lost 5 bases and J lost 4, with 21 bases in between. CDR3 in amino acids: CASSPTASGQENQPQHF. CDR3 in DNA: TGTGCCAGCAGCCCAACCGCCTCGGGGCAGGAGAATCAGCCCCAGCATTTT.

This clone was counted at least ten times. The chain employs TRBV7-3 and TRBJ2-7, with 10 bases fitting TRBD1. CDR3 size: 15 residues. CDR1 and CDR2 from the germline V gene are SGHTA and FQGTGA. The trim removed 2 bases at V and 5 bases at J, leaving 6 bases unmatched. CDR3 residues: CASSLVPGTGDEQYF. CDR3 coding DNA: TGTGCCAGCAGCTTAGTCCCGGGGACAGGGGACGAGCAGTACTTC.

This clone was seen only a few times. V and J are TRBV30 and TRBJ2-7; the match to TRBD2 covers 8 bases. Germline CDR1 reads GTSNPN; CDR2 reads SVGIG (reference sequence). The CDR3 spans 15 residues. V lost 2 bases to trimming and J lost 1 base; unmatched junction nucleotides: 7. CDR3 sequence reads: CAWSPPSSGSYEQYF. The CDR3 region has the DNA TGTGCCTGGAGTCCACCTTCTAGCGGGTCCTACGAGCAGTACTTC.

This chain uses TRBV5-1 with TRBJ2-1; 10 bases match TRBD1. The trim removed 0 bases at V and 7 bases at J, leaving 7 bases unmatched. Looked up from germline, CDR1 is SGHRS and CDR2 is YFSETQ. The CDR3 is 16 amino acids. CDR3: CASSLGQGAPRNEQFF. The CDR3 DNA is TGCGCCAGCAGCTTGGGACAGGGGGCGCCGCGGAATGAGCAGTTCTTC.

The CDR3 spells CASSEEGAGNIQYF. Written as DNA, the CDR3 is TGTGCCAGCAGTGAAGAGGGAGCGGGAAACATTCAGTACTTC. The chain is built from TRBV2 and TRBJ2-4; D is perhaps TRBD2 (6 bases). Trimming removed 1 base from V and 6 bases from J, with 10 bases in between. CDR1 is SNHLY and CDR2 is FYNNEI in the germline V gene. This CDR3 region has 14 residues.

The chain combines TRBV7-3 with TRBJ2-2, with 10 nucleotides matching TRBD1. Germline CDR1 is SGHTA and CDR2 is FQGTGA. J gave up 5 bases and V 5 bases, and 5 bases lay outside the gene matches. The CDR3 covers 15 residues. This CDR3 is CASSRQGATTGELFF. The CDR3, as DNA: TGTGCCAGCAGCCGACAGGGGGCAACGACCGGGGAGCTGTTTTTT.

This clone was seen a handful of times. The chain joins TRBV30 to TRBJ2-3, with 7 bases matching TRBD2. The V gene end was trimmed by 0 bases and the J gene end by 4 bases; junction bases not matched to a gene: 10. Germline values: CDR1 GTSNPN, CDR2 SVGIG (reference sequence). The CDR3 runs to 16 residues. The DNA of the CDR3 is TGTGCCTGGAGTGTTGGGGGGGGAGGGCCGGCAGATACGCAGTATTTT. This sequence encodes CAWSVGGGGPADTQYF.

This clone was observed at least ten times. The chain links TRBV6-5 to TRBJ2-4; D may match TRBD1 or TRBD2 (6 bases each). Trimming cost V 6 bases and J 6 bases, with 18 bases left between them. Per the germline V gene, CDR1 is MNHEY and CDR2 is SVGAGI. This CDR3 contains 15 residues. In DNA form, the CDR3 reads TGTGCCAGCAGCCCCGGGGGACACCGGATAAACATTCAGTACTTC. Its translation: CASSPGGHRINIQYF.

The J gene is TRBJ1-2, the V gene TRBV6-5, with D tentatively TRBD1 (5 bases). The germline gives CDR1 MNHEY, CDR2 SVGAGI. The CDR3 length is 15 residues. With 0 bases removed from V and 7 bases from J, the gap between germline ends came to 15 bases. CDR3: CASSYSVPGRRGYTF. The CDR3 nucleotides read TGTGCCAGCAGTTACTCCGTACCGGGACGTCGTGGCTACACCTTC.

The chain combines TRBV5-1 with TRBJ1-1; D is unresolved. The V end lost 0 bases, the J end lost 0 bases, and 12 bases lay between the germline ends. The CDR3 contains 16 residues. CDR1 and CDR2 (germline): SGHRS, YFSETQ. The CDR3 is CASSLGPGGMNTEAFF. The CDR3 bases are TGCGCCAGCAGCTTGGGACCCGGAGGAATGAACACTGAAGCTTTCTTT.

Note on this clone: This could be a read error, since a much larger clone is one nucleotide away. This chain uses TRBV30 with TRBJ1-1; the D is unclear. The germline gives CDR1 GTSNPN, CDR2 SVGIG (reference sequence). The length of the CDR3 is 14 residues. The DNA of the CDR3 is TGTGCCTGGACGCCTCTAGTGGGGAATACTGAAGCTTCCTTT. Protein product: CAWTPLVGNTEASF.

This chain links TRBV29-1 with TRBJ2-1; TRBD2 agrees at 12 bases. The length of the CDR3 is 13 residues. V trimming: 7 bases; J trimming: 8 bases; junction bases outside the gene matches: 6. Germline CDR1 reads SQVTM; CDR2 reads ANQGSEA. This CDR3 is CSETSGSGDEQFF. The DNA of the CDR3 is TGCAGCGAGACTAGCGGGAGTGGCGATGAGCAGTTCTTC.

The chain employs TRBV13 and TRBJ2-7; 13 bases are a match to TRBD2. The germline V gene encodes CDR1 PRHDT and CDR2 FYEKMQ (reference sequence). J was trimmed by 5 bases and V by 4 bases; bases with no gene match: 8. The CDR3 has 16 amino acids. CDR3 bases: TGTGCCAGCAGCTACGCACCGGGACTAGCGGGAAACGAGCAGTACTTC. This sequence encodes CASSYAPGLAGNEQYF.

The chain uses TRBV10-2 and TRBJ2-1; 9 bases map to TRBD1. The CDR3 length is 17 residues. Trimming at V came to 2 bases and at J to 5 bases, leaving 10 bases not matched to a gene. Germline CDR1 and CDR2: WSHSY and SAAADI. CDR3 sequence (DNA): TGCGCCAGCAGTGAGGACCGGGACAGGGTGGCCCACAATGAGCAGTTCTTC. Its protein product is CASSEDRDRVAHNEQFF.

This clone was recorded many times. V is TRBV9 and J is TRBJ2-7; 7 bases fit TRBD1. Trimming removed 4 bases from V and 2 bases from J; junction bases left unmatched: 6. Germline lookup yields CDR1 SGDLS and CDR2 YYNGEE. The CDR3 has 14 amino acids. In nucleotides, the CDR3 is TGTGCCAGCAGCTTGGGACAGAACACCTACGAGCAGTACTTC. The encoded protein is CASSLGQNTYEQYF.